Each of the 25 T cell receptor beta chains below was sequenced from the same sample in a study of PD-1 blockade in classical Hodgkin lymphoma. Each of the patients experienced relapse following autologous stem cell transplantation, and their brentuximab vedotin exposure differed. Sequencing was performed with immunoSEQ multiplex PCR; in TCRdb, only in-frame clones are kept and a portion is missing. The sample records just over 35,000 clones, approximately 69% being singletons. The material sequenced was peripheral blood mononuclear cells (PBMCs), taken before the second cycle of nivolumab. Receptors originate from a human donor with classical Hodgkin lymphoma.

The rearrangement links TRBV18 to TRBJ2-7, with no clear D. The assigned J gene may be wrong: the sequence end matches TRBJ2-5 better. The CDR3 spans 13 residues. Germline CDR1 is KGHSH and CDR2 is LQKENI. The CDR3 bases are TGTGCCAGCTCACCTTTTAGTAGGATGACCCAGTACTTC. This sequence encodes CASSPFSRMTQYF.

The J gene is TRBJ2-5, the V gene TRBV12-5, with D possibly TRBD1 on 6 matching bases. Per germline, CDR1 LGHNT and CDR2 FRNRAP. V was cut by 6 bases and J by 3 bases, with 17 bases left in between. The CDR3 consists of 15 residues. The CDR3 coding sequence is TGTGCTAGTGGAAAGGCACAGGGTGGGGAAGAGACCCAGTACTTC. Residues: CASGKAQGGEETQYF.

This clone has only a few counts. The J gene is TRBJ2-3, the V gene TRBV18; D not certain. CDR1 is KGHSH, CDR2 LQKENI, per germline. The CDR3 covers 14 residues. Between the trimmed V and J ends, which lost 3 bases and 1 base, there was a span of 8 bases. CDR3 residues: CASSPPSRTDTQYF. The CDR3 region has the DNA TGTGCCAGCTCACCTCCGTCTCGCACAGATACGCAGTATTTT.

This chain joins TRBV30 and TRBJ1-1; tentatively, D is TRBD1 (5 bases). Trimming removed 5 bases from V and 0 bases from J, with 13 bases in between. Germline lookup yields CDR1 GTSNPN and CDR2 SVGIG (reference sequence). The CDR3 is 14 amino acids. The DNA of the CDR3 is TGTGCCTGGGGGGCCCAACTGATGAACACTGAAGCTTTCTTT. Protein product: CAWGAQLMNTEAFF.

The CDR3 DNA reads as TGTGCCAGCAGTTTATCGCAGGGGTTCTGGCGTGGGGCTTTCTTT. This encodes CASSLSQGFWRGAFF. The chain links TRBV27 to TRBJ1-1; D possibly corresponds to TRBD1 (6 bases). From germline, CDR1 is MNHEY and CDR2 SMNVEV (reference sequence). Deletions cut 0 bases from V and 11 bases from J, with 19 bases between. The CDR3 is made up of 15 amino acids.

The J gene is TRBJ2-5, the V gene TRBV5-8; D gene uncertain. Trimming took off 1 base at V and 2 bases at J, with 12 bases between the two ends. The CDR3 is made up of 15 amino acids. Germline CDR1 SGHTS, CDR2 YDEGEE. The CDR3 region is CASSLNIGVQETQYF. For the CDR3, the DNA is TGTGCCAGCAGCTTGAATATAGGAGTTCAAGAGACCCAGTACTTC. Supplemented by reference TRBV5-8 and TRBJ2-5, the full variable domain reads EAGVTQSPTHLIKTRGQQATLRCSPISGHTSVYWYQQALGLGLQFLLWYDEGEERNRGNFPPRFSGRQFPNYSSELNVNALELEDSALYLCASSLNIGVQETQYFGPGTRLLVL.

The V and J genes are TRBV7-8 and TRBJ2-3, with unresolved D. V lost 2 bases and J 4 bases, leaving 4 bases between the germline ends. Germline assignment: CDR1 SGHVS and CDR2 FQNEAQ. CDR3 length equals 12 residues. The CDR3 is CASSLRADTQYF. CDR3 DNA sequence: TGTGCCAGCAGCTTAAGGGCAGATACGCAGTATTTT.

The chain carries TRBV27 and TRBJ2-5; TRBD2 agrees at 12 bases. There are 16 residues in the CDR3. Germline lookup yields CDR1 MNHEY and CDR2 SMNVEV (reference sequence). Trimming took 5 bases from V and 4 from J; bases not matched to a gene: 8. The CDR3 is CASSPRRTSGVETQYF. CDR3 nucleotides: TGTGCCAGCAGTCCTCGAAGGACTAGCGGGGTAGAGACCCAGTACTTC.

This clone is a singleton in its sample. This chain connects TRBV25-1 to TRBJ2-5, with a weak D call TRBD1 (5 bases). The ends were cut back, 5 bases at V and 5 bases at J, with 6 bases in the middle. The CDR3 length is 11 residues. CDR1 and CDR2 (germline): MGHDK, SYGVNS. CDR3 sequence (DNA): TGTGCCAGCAGTCACAGGGAGACCCAGTACTTC. Protein sequence: CASSHRETQYF. The full variable domain, in which reference TRBV25-1 and TRBJ2-5 provide the parts outside the CDR3, is EADIYQTPRYLVIGTGKKITLECSQTMGHDKMYWYQQDPGMELHLIHYSYGVNSTEKGDLSSESTVSRIRTEHFPLTLESARPSHTSQYLCASSHRETQYFGPGTRLLVL.

The chain couples TRBV7-2 to TRBJ1-1; TRBD1 agrees at 7 bases. The V segment lost 5 bases and the J segment 5 bases; nucleotides outside the gene matches: 5. The CDR3 is 13 residues long. The germline gives CDR1 SGHTA, CDR2 FQGNSA. The CDR3 reads CASSLEGATEAFF. CDR3 DNA: TGTGCCAGCAGCCTGGAGGGGGCGACTGAAGCTTTCTTT.

The chain carries TRBV7-9 and TRBJ2-1; 9 bases are a match to TRBD2. CDR3 length: 15 amino acids. V was clipped by 5 bases and J by 6 bases; unmatched bases: 8. Germline V gene lookup returns CDR1 SEHNR and CDR2 FQNEAQ (reference sequence). The DNA for the CDR3 is TGTGCCAGCAGCCGGAGCGGGAGGCTAACCAATGAGCAGTTCTTC. Protein sequence: CASSRSGRLTNEQFF.

The chain carries TRBV30 and TRBJ2-2; D possibly matches TRBD1 or TRBD2 (5 bases each). Germline V lookup: CDR1 GTSNPN, CDR2 SVGIG (reference sequence). V shed 1 base and J shed 8 bases, with 17 bases lying between them. This CDR3 spans 15 amino acids. CDR3 region: CAWSAPGTVIGELFF. For the CDR3, the DNA is TGTGCCTGGAGTGCCCCCGGGACCGTGATAGGGGAGCTGTTTTTT.

This clone was counted a few times. The same CDR3 can be traced to other DNA sequences in this sample. The chain employs TRBV7-9 and TRBJ1-1; tentative D call: TRBD1 (6 bases). This CDR3 comprises 14 residues. Germline-derived CDR1 and CDR2 are SEHNR and FQNEAQ (reference sequence). Trimming took off 6 bases at V and 0 bases at J, with 11 bases between the two ends. The DNA of the CDR3 is TGTGCCAGCAGTTTCGGACAGCTGAACACTGAAGCTTTCTTT. It yields the protein CASSFGQLNTEAFF. Together with reference TRBV7-9 and TRBJ1-1, the CDR3 gives the full variable domain: DTGVSQNPRHKITKRGQNVTFRCDPISEHNRLYWYRQTLGQGPEFLTYFQNEAQLEKSRLLSDRFSAERPKGSFSTLEIQRTEQGDSAMYLCASSFGQLNTEAFFGQGTRLTVV.

There are a few counts of this clone. This chain uses TRBV7-2 with TRBJ1-2; 7 bases agree with TRBD1. The CDR3 has 15 residues. Germline-derived CDR1 and CDR2 are SGHTA and FQGNSA. Trimming at V came to 5 bases and at J to 8 bases, leaving 14 bases not matched to a gene. As DNA, the CDR3 is TGTGCCAGCAGCCCCAGCCGACAGGGCCTCTGGGGCTACACCTTC. It yields the protein CASSPSRQGLWGYTF.

On this clone: At one of its ends the junction is not consistent with the germline gene, which may arise from a read error. The genes are TRBV10-3 and TRBJ2-7; D is perhaps TRBD2 (5 bases). Germline V CDR1 and CDR2: ENHRY, SYGVKD. The CDR3 has 11 amino acids. The CDR3, as DNA: TGTGCCATCAGGAGTGACTACAAGCAGTACTTC. This sequence encodes CAIRSDYKQYF.

The chain joins TRBV5-1 to TRBJ2-1; possibly TRBD2 for D (6 bases). The CDR3 is 14 residues long. Deletions cut 2 bases from V and 7 bases from J, with 13 bases between. Germline V gene lookup returns CDR1 SGHRS and CDR2 YFSETQ. The CDR3 spells CASSFSGSSNEQFF. CDR3 DNA: TGCGCCAGCAGCTTTTCCGGGAGTTCGAATGAGCAGTTCTTC.

V is TRBV30 and J is TRBJ1-2, with TRBD1 matching 9 bases. This CDR3 has 15 amino acids. The V segment lost 3 bases and the J segment 2 bases; nucleotides outside the gene matches: 7. Germline V gene data show CDR1 as GTSNPN and CDR2 as SVGIG (reference sequence). The CDR3 reads CAWRAPGQGNYGYTF. CDR3 coding DNA: TGTGCCTGGAGAGCCCCGGGACAGGGCAACTATGGCTACACCTTC.

This clone has only one observation. V is TRBV5-5 and J is TRBJ2-7; perhaps TRBD2 as D (6 bases). Trimming removed 3 bases from V and 3 bases from J, with 28 bases in between. CDR1 is SGHKS, CDR2 YYEKEE, per germline (reference sequence). There are 19 residues in the CDR3. The CDR3 loop reads CASSSPPTRGGAKVYEQYF. CDR3 sequence (DNA): TGTGCCAGCAGCTCCCCCCCAACCCGGGGCGGGGCGAAGGTCTACGAGCAGTACTTC.

The rearrangement joins TRBV4-3 to TRBJ2-3, with TRBD2 matching 9 bases. Germline CDR1 reads LGHNA; CDR2 reads YSLEER. This CDR3 spans 15 amino acids. V was pared by 1 base and J by 5 bases, with 4 bases of the junction left unmatched. The CDR3: CASSQAREGLDTQYF. The CDR3 nucleotides read TGCGCCAGCAGCCAAGCGCGGGAGGGATTAGATACGCAGTATTTT.

This sequence joins TRBV6-5 and TRBJ1-5; D gene ambiguous. Germline CDR1 MNHEY, CDR2 SVGAGI. This CDR3 has 13 residues. Trimming stripped 2 bases from V and 6 bases from J, with 8 bases between. The CDR3 here is CASSYTMSQPQHF. CDR3 DNA sequence: TGTGCCAGCAGTTACACAATGAGTCAGCCCCAGCATTTT.

Comment on this clone: This could be a read error, since a much larger clone is one nucleotide away. This chain connects TRBV6-1 to TRBJ1-2, with D possibly TRBD1 on 6 matching bases. The CDR3 has 13 amino acids. V lost 11 bases, J lost 2 bases, and 15 bases lay in between. Germline V gene data show CDR1 as MNHNS and CDR2 as SASEGT. CDR3 in amino acids: CARIPDRNYGYTF. For the CDR3, the DNA is TGTGCCCGCATTCCTGACAGGAACTATGGCTACACCTTC.

The gene calls are TRBV6-5 and TRBJ1-3; TRBD1 matches at 7 bases. CDR3 length equals 14 residues. The V gene's germline CDR1 is MNHEY and CDR2 SVGAGI. The trim removed 5 bases at V and 2 bases at J, leaving 3 bases unmatched. CDR3 in DNA: TGTGCCAGCAGTCGACAGGGTACTGGAAACACCATATATTTT. Amino acids: CASSRQGTGNTIYF.

This clone was seen only once. J is TRBJ1-1 and V is TRBV6-1; the D is unclear. Germline values: CDR1 MNHNS, CDR2 SASEGT. Trimming cost V 2 bases and J 3 bases, with 7 bases left between them. This CDR3 comprises 13 residues. Here the CDR3 DNA reads TGTGCCAGCAGTGAACACACTGACACTGAAGCTTTCTTT. Amino acids: CASSEHTDTEAFF.

The V gene is TRBV4-1, the J gene TRBJ1-1; no definite D call. CDR3 length: 15 amino acids. Germline CDR1 reads MGHRA; CDR2 reads YSYEKL. The V and J ends lost 3 bases and 3 bases respectively, with 14 bases between them. In DNA form, the CDR3 reads TGCGCCAGCAGCCATGGCTTCACTGGGGACACTGAAGCTTTCTTT. It specifies CASSHGFTGDTEAFF.

V is TRBV28 and J is TRBJ2-7; D possibly uses TRBD1 or TRBD2 (7 bases each). The CDR3 is made up of 16 amino acids. Looked up from germline, CDR1 is MDHEN and CDR2 is SYDVKM. Trimming shortened V by 4 bases and J by 3 bases, and 19 bases separated the two germline ends. CDR3 nucleotides: TGTGCCAGCAGTTCGTTACAGGGGAGGGTTATCTACGAGCAGTACTTC. It yields the protein CASSSLQGRVIYEQYF.